This T cell receptor beta chain emerged from a study of regulatory T cells in long-lasting Graves disease. Building the TCR beta libraries relied on iRepertoire HTBI primers, and CDR3 regions underwent Arm-PCR. TCRdb analysed the multiplex PCR reads with MiXCR anew, one entry per CDR3 protein. The sample holds 400,000 to 500,000 distinct CDR3 sequences, 11% to 15% seen once. The table lists this clonotype with many counts. Its cognate antigen is unknown. This CDR3 contains 16 residues. Germline V gene data show CDR1 as SGHAT and CDR2 as FQNNGV. The ends lost 2 bases at V and 6 bases at J; junction bases unmatched: 4. General study points: Lower TCR diversity was seen in persistent Graves' patients than in newly diagnosed ones. Persistent patients had more shared public clonotypes (around 2,800) than new patients (about 1,000).

Regarding time point: newly diagnosed GD, antithyroid drugs for less than 3 months. Making the TCR library involved RNA that had been extracted from PBMCs. An endocrinology department located in Xi'an, China, was where the patients came from. The data also belong to a second study, concerning T cells in Graves' hyperthyroidism and ophthalmopathy. From that study: Blood also held most thyroid clonotypes expanded beyond 0.001.

The rearrangement joins TRBV11-2 to TRBJ2-2, with 12 bases identical to TRBD2. The sample consisted of peripheral blood mononuclear cells (PBMCs), taken at new diagnosis, from a patient treated with antithyroid drugs. The TCR was taken from a woman aged 45-59 years with Graves disease. The chain's CDR3 is CASSLRLAGAAGELFF. In DNA, the CDR3 is TGTGCCAGCAGCTTACGACTAGCGGGAGCGGCCGGGGAGCTGTTTTTT. Complete variable domain (other parts from reference TRBV11-2 and TRBJ2-2): EAGVAQSPRYKIIEKRQSVAFWCNPISGHATLYWYQQILGQGPKLLIQFQNNGVVDDSQLPKDRFSAERLKGVDSTLKIQPAKLEDSAVYLCASSLRLAGAAGELFFGEGSRLTVL.